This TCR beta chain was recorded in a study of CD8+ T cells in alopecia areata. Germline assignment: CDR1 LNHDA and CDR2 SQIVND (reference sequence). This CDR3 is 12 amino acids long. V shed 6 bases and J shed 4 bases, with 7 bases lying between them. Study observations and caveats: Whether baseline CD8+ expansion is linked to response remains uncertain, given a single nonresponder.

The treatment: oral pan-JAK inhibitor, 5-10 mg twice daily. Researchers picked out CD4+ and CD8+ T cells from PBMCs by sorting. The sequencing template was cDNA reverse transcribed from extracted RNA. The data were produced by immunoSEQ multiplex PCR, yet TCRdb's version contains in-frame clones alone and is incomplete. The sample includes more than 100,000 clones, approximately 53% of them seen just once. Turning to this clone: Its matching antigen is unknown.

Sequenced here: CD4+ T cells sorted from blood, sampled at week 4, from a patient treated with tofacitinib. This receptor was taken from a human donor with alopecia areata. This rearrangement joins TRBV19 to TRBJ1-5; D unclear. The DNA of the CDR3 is TGTGCCAGTAGCATGATAAATCAGCCCCAGCATTTT. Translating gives CASSMINQPQHF.